This TCR beta chain was sequenced during a study of shared clonotypes between healthy human individuals. Each of the donors was a healthy adult who was HIV-negative and had not had a recent acute infection or vaccination. All of the donors resided in Nashville, Tennessee, and each was a Caucasian adult. The assay ran at deep level. Libraries were prepared by immunoSEQ multiplex PCR; TCRdb keeps only in-frame clonotypes and omits some of them. The sample comprises 2 million to 3 million clones, roughly 93% of which are singletons, and around 0.37% rests with the top ten. Germline V lookup: CDR1 GTSNPN, CDR2 SVGIG (reference sequence). The CDR3 sequence is 19 residues long. The junction had 17 bases not matched to a gene; V was cut back by 4 bases and J by 0 bases.

The V and J genes are TRBV30 and TRBJ2-2; 7 bases line up with TRBD2. Sequencing was carried out using naive CD4+ T cells from PBMCs. Documented subset: CD45RA+ positively selected. This TCR came from a man younger than 35 in good health. Some clones in this sample may be carry-over from other donors' samples. This CDR3 is CAWTLYGRGLHPNTGELFF. DNA of the CDR3: TGTGCCTGGACTCTATACGGGCGGGGACTACATCCGAACACCGGGGAGCTGTTTTTT.